The 11 T cell receptor beta chains reported below all come from one sample, sequenced in a study of T cell clones after liver transplantation. Here immunoSEQ multiplex PCR was the method, and the copy in TCRdb shows in-frame clones only, minus some. The sample holds more than 7,000 clones; around 73% are singletons and the top ten take roughly 52%. The sequencing used CD8+ T cells from blood, collected at the 22-month timepoint. These receptors were taken from a human patient who received a liver transplant. The graft donor may have contributed some T cells.

This clone was observed a single time. The chain combines TRBV4-2 with TRBJ2-3; 9 bases agree with TRBD2. The V gene end was trimmed by 4 bases and the J gene end by 1 base; junction bases not matched to a gene: 0. This CDR3 spans 14 amino acids. Germline V gene lookup returns CDR1 LGHNA and CDR2 YNFKEQ. The CDR3 nucleotides read TGTGCCAGCAGCCTAGCGGGGGGCACAGATACGCAGTATTTT. It yields the protein CASSLAGGTDTQYF.

CDR3 sequence: CASSYLKNNEQFF. The CDR3 nucleotides are TGTGCCAGCAGCTACCTAAAAAACAATGAGCAGTTCTTC. The chain uses TRBV6-6 and TRBJ2-1; no reliable D call. The germline V gene encodes CDR1 MNHNY and CDR2 SVGAGI (reference sequence). CDR3 length: 13 amino acids. Trimming took off 6 bases at V and 5 bases at J, with 11 bases between the two ends.

J is TRBJ2-1 and V is TRBV19; 10 positions agree with TRBD1. The CDR3 runs 13 residues. Germline loops: CDR1 LNHDA, CDR2 SQIVND (reference sequence). J lost 7 bases, V lost 3 bases, and 0 bases had no gene match. The CDR3 reads CASSMGQGNEQFF. The CDR3 region has the DNA TGTGCCAGTAGTATGGGACAGGGGAATGAGCAGTTCTTC. Full variable domain (outside the CDR3, taken from reference TRBV19 and TRBJ2-1): DGGITQSPKYLFRKEGQNVTLSCEQNLNHDAMYWYRQDPGQGLRLIYYSQIVNDFQKGDIAEGYSVSREKKESFPLTVTSAQKNPTAFYLCASSMGQGNEQFFGPGTRLTVL.

The chain combines TRBV11-3 with TRBJ2-3; tentatively, D is TRBD2 (6 bases). Germline V gene sequence: CDR1 SGHNT, CDR2 YENEEA. This CDR3 comprises 13 residues. The V gene lost 4 bases and the J gene lost 6 bases, with 11 bases spanning the gap. The DNA of the CDR3 is TGTGCCAGCAGCTCCCGGGACTTTGATACGCAGTATTTT. Residues: CASSSRDFDTQYF.

CDR3 region: CASSEFSGTGLSPLHF. The CDR3 bases are TGTGCCAGCAGTGAATTTTCCGGGACAGGCCTTTCACCCCTCCACTTT. The chain uses TRBV25-1 and TRBJ1-6, with TRBD1 matching over 8 bases. The junction had 8 bases not matched to a gene; V was cut back by 1 base and J by 9 bases. CDR1 MGHDK and CDR2 SYGVNS come from the germline V gene. This CDR3 region has 16 residues.

The chain links TRBV6-6 to TRBJ1-4, with no clear D. The germline V and J ends were trimmed by 0 bases and 0 bases, with 5 bases remaining between them. The CDR3 has 15 residues. Looked up from germline, CDR1 is MNHNY and CDR2 is SVGAGI (reference sequence). CDR3 residues: CASSYSPATNEKLFF. CDR3 in DNA: TGTGCCAGCAGTTACTCGCCAGCAACTAATGAAAAACTGTTTTTT.

The chain combines TRBV7-3 with TRBJ1-1, with D unresolved. The CDR3 has 14 residues. Deletions cut 4 bases from V and 1 base from J, with 10 bases between. Germline V gives CDR1 SGHTA, CDR2 FQGTGA. The CDR3, as DNA: TGTGCCAGCAGCTCCCTTGGGCGGAACACTGAAGCTTTCTTT. Translating gives CASSSLGRNTEAFF.

CDR3: CASSASIATARKNIQYF. CDR3 coding DNA: TGTGCCAGCAGTGCCAGTATAGCTACAGCAAGAAAAAACATTCAGTACTTC. The chain has TRBV21-1 and TRBJ2-4. TRBV21-1 is shown as a pseudogene. This CDR3 has 17 amino acids.

J is TRBJ1-4 and V is TRBV7-9, with D perhaps TRBD1 (6 bases). This CDR3 is built from 13 residues. Trimming removed 5 bases from V and 8 bases from J, with 12 bases in between. Per the germline V gene, CDR1 is SEHNR and CDR2 is FQNEAQ (reference sequence). The CDR3 DNA follows: TGTGCCAGCAGCCCGCGGGGGGCCGAAAAACTGTTTTTT. This codes for CASSPRGAEKLFF. Filled out from reference TRBV7-9 and TRBJ1-4, the complete variable domain reads DTGVSQNPRHKITKRGQNVTFRCDPISEHNRLYWYRQTLGQGPEFLTYFQNEAQLEKSRLLSDRFSAERPKGSFSTLEIQRTEQGDSAMYLCASSPRGAEKLFFGSGTQLSVL.

The V call is TRBV19, the J call TRBJ1-3; 7 bases fit TRBD1. This CDR3 spans 15 amino acids. V lost 5 bases to trimming and J lost 1 base; unmatched junction nucleotides: 5. Germline CDR1 is LNHDA and CDR2 is SQIVND (reference sequence). CDR3 DNA sequence: TGTGCCAGTAGTCCGGACAGGACATCTGGAAACACCATATATTTT. Translation: CASSPDRTSGNTIYF.

V is TRBV30 and J is TRBJ1-1; the D gene is possibly TRBD1 (5 bases). Trimming took 0 bases from V and 4 from J, leaving 15 bases between them. Germline lookup yields CDR1 GTSNPN and CDR2 SVGIG (reference sequence). The CDR3 has 15 amino acids. CDR3: CAWSVQGTGGTEAFF. DNA of the CDR3: TGTGCCTGGAGTGTACAAGGGACTGGGGGCACTGAAGCTTTCTTT.